The present entry profiles one T cell receptor beta chain with its context. The table lists this clonotype with many counts. This clone's antigen is unknown. No clone much larger than this one lies a single base away; base qualities are absent. This entry is derived from a study of T-cell reconstitution after alpha-beta-depleted transplantation in children (dated by TCRdb to 2016 to 2017). In terms of the full investigation: Using TCR repertoire profiling, the study followed T-cell immune reconstitution in a quantitative way in children after TCRalphabeta/CD19-depleted allogeneic hematopoietic cell transplantation. Overall study outcomes, separate from this receptor: In some patients, high TCRbeta diversity at day 60 was attributed to recipient T cells and intrathymic progenitors that had survived conditioning. The apparently early alphabetaT-cell count recovery about two months after transplant was reportedly dependent on only several hundred rapidly expanded clones derived from non-depleted graft cells. The frequencies of hyperexpanded clones fell over the following months, and after one year, T-cell counts and TCRbeta diversity were mostly attributed to newly produced T cells.

Taken from the germline V gene, the CDR1 and CDR2 loops are SGHVS and FNYEAQ. CDR3 length: 15 amino acids, cysteine to phenylalanine. The DNA shown is the 45-base CDR3, in frame from base 1. The V end loses 6 bases and the J end loses 0 bases, and a stretch of 15 bases separates them. Preparation of the library involved PCR. Sequencing took place on an Illumina HiSeq 2500. Molecular barcoding was employed in the preparation of TCR libraries, with unique molecular identifiers being used to normalize TCRbeta repertoire quantification. The public reads were run again by TCRdb, first through fastp at Q25 and then through MiXCR, and only productive beta chains were kept. CDR3 protein sequences are deduplicated, and each keeps its most common genes and DNA. This sample holds over 150,000 distinct CDR3 sequences; 11% were observed only once. The biggest ten clones account for approximately 13% of the sample.

What the treatment or condition label conveys for this sample: allogeneic hematopoietic cell transplantation with graft depleted of TCRalphabeta T cells and CD19 B cells. Transplant recipients were children who received TCRalphabeta/CD19-depleted allogeneic hematopoietic cell grafts. The source was PBMCs, collected before TCRalphabeta/CD19-depleted stem cell transplant. The sequence derives from a boy aged 2-9 years with acute myeloid leukemia, due to receive a stem cell transplant. This chain joins TRBV7-6 to TRBJ2-7; the D gene is perhaps TRBD1 or TRBD2, as each covers 6 bases. The CDR3 protein is CASSPEGGTSYEQYF. The DNA is as follows: TGTGCCAGCAGTCCAGAGGGGGGAACCTCCTACGAGCAGTACTTC.